Below, one T cell receptor (beta chain) is given with its context. This clone was recorded only once. Its cognate antigen has yet to be identified. No qualities accompany the bases; no much larger clone lies one base away. These data originate in a study of cytomegalovirus exposure and HLA in healthy donors (dated by TCRdb to about 2017). Background for the entire study: A later analysis indicated that the 110 or so validation repertoires were generated on the platform also employed for the 720 or so repertoires of the first cohort. High-throughput TCR immunosequencing, statistical association of individual TCRs with disease status, and machine learning were combined to predict cytomegalovirus infection status. Along with the approximately 600-subject first cohort, a separate validation cohort of roughly 110 different subjects was used. The study was designed to test whether signatures of past pathogen exposure could be identified by cataloging public T cell receptors. Overall study outcomes, separate from this receptor: Subsequent analysis determined that TCRs grouped into clusters in the first cohort also showed a tendency toward co-occurrence across the 120 validation repertoires, and approximately 94% of cluster scores exceeded 0. The validation cohort had no HLA typing available for a later analysis, so co-occurrence within that cohort was assessed over all 110 or so repertoires. The study gave a list of roughly 150 TCR beta chains associated with cytomegalovirus. According to the authors, the approach could potentially be generalized to other disease states and immunological phenotypes. While some public TCRs were present in many individuals, most TCR sequences turned up only very rarely across donors. The classifier was reported to diagnose cytomegalovirus status with high specificity and sensitivity in both the original and validation cohorts. In vitro tests confirmed that three of the cytomegalovirus-associated TCR beta chains recognize cytomegalovirus antigens.

Deletion took 5 bases off V and 3 bases off J, with a span of 16 bases between the germline ends. Its CDR3 holds 16 amino acids, cysteine through phenylalanine. Just the 48-base CDR3 DNA is kept, in frame starting at base 1. CDR1 and CDR2, looked up from the germline V gene, are SGHNT and YENEEA. Separate from the approximately 700-subject first cohort, the validation cohort of about 130 subjects was the group to which the donors belonged. To prepare the library, the immunoSEQ multiplex PCR assay was applied. The authors' analysis ran thus. A statistical classification framework was developed to diagnose cytomegalovirus status using the catalog of TCR beta chain sequences. TCRdb limited this immuneACCESS table to in-frame rearrangements with V and J called. A share of clones is missing; checked studies link under half to unresolved V genes, and the rest is unexplained. D and trimming come from the DNA, and the V and J calls and clone size come from that table. Recorded for this sample are some 83,000 clones; roughly 94% of them occurred a single time. The ten largest clones capture approximately 2.1% of the sample.

The chain is made from TRBV11-3 and TRBJ2-2, with TRBD2 perhaps the D gene, on 6 matching bases. The sequenced sample consisted of PBMCs. This clonotype was sampled from a woman under 30 in good health and CMV-seronegative. At the DNA level, the sequence is TGTGCCAGCAGCCAAGGAGGGCCCTGGGACACCGGGGAGCTGTTTTTT. Its protein reads: CASSQGGPWDTGELFF.